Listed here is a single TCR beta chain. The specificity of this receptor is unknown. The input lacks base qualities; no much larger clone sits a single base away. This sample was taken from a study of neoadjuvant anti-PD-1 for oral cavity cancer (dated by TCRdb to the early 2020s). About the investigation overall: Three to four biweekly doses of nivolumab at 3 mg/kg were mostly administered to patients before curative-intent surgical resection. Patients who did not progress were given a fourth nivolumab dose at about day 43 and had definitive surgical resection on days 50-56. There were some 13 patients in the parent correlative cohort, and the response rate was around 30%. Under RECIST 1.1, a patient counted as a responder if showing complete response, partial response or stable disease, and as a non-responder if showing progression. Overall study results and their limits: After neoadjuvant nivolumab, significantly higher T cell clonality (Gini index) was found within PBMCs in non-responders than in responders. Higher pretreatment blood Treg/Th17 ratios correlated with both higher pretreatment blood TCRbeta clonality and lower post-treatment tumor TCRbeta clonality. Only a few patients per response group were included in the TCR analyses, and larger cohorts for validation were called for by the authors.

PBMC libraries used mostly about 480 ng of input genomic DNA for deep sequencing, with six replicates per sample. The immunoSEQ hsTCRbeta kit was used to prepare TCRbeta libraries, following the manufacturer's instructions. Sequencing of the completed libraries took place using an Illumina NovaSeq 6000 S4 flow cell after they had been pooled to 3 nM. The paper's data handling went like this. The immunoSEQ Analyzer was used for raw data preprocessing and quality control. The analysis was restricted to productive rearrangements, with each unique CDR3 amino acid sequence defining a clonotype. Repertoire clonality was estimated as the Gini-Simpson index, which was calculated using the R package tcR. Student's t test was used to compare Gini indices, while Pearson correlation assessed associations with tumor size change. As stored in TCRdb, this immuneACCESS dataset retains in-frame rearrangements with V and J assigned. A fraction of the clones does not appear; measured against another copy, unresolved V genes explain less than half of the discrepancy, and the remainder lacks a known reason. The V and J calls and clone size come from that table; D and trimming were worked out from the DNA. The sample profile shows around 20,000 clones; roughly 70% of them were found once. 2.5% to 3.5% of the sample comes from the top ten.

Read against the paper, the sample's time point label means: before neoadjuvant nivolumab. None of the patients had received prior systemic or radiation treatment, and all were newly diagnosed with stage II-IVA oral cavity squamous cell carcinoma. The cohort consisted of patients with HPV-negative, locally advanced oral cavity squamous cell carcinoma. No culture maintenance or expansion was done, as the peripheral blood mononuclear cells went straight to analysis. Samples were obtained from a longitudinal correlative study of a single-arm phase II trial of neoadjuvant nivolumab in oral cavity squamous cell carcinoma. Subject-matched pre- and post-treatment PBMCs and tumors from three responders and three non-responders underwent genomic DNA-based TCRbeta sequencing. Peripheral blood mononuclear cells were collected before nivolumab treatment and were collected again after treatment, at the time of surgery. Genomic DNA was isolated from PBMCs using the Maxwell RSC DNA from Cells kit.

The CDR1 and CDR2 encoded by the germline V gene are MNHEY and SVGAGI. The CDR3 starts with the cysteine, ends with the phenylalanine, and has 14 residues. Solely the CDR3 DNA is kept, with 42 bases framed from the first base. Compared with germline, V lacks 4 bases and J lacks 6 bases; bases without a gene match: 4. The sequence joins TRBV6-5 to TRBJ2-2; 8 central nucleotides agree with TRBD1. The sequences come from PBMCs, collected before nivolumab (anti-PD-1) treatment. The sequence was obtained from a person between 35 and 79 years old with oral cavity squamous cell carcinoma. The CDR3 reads CASSFQDRAGELFF. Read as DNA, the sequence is TGTGCCAGCAGTTTTCAGGACAGGGCCGGGGAGCTGTTTTTT.